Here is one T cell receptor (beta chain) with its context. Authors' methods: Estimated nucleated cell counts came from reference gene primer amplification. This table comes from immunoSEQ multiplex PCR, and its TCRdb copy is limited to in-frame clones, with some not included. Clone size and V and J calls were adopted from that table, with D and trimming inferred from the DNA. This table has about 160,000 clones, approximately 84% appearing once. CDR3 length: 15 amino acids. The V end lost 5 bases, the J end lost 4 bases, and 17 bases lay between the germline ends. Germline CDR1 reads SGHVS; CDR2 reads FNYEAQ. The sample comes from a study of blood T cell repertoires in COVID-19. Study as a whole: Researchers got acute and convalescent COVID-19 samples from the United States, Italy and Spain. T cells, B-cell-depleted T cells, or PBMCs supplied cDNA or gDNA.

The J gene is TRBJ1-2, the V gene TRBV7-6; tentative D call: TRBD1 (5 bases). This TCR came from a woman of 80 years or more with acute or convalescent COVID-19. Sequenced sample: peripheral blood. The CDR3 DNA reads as TGTGCCAGCAGCCCAGAAGTGGGGGGTATCTATGGCTACACCTTC. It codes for CASSPEVGGIYGYTF.